The 6 T cell receptor beta chains in this list originate from one sample, sequenced in a study of T-cell reconstitution after alpha-beta-depleted transplantation in children. The TCRbeta library incorporated unique molecular identifiers. A single record per CDR3 protein comes from TCRdb applying MiXCR to the PCR reads. The sample includes under 150,000 distinct CDR3 sequences, around 9.8% of them seen just once. The sample was PBMCs, mostly from graft donor cells, taken 180 days after TCRalphabeta/CD19-depleted stem cell transplant. Source of these receptors: a girl less than two years old who had a stem cell transplant for combined immunodeficiency, so the T cells may come from the graft donor.

The chain uses TRBV20-1 and TRBJ1-2; a possible D gene is TRBD1 (6 bases). V was trimmed by 0 bases and J by 6 bases, leaving 11 bases between them. CDR3 size: 13 residues. CDR1 is DFQATT and CDR2 is SNEGSKA in the germline V gene (reference sequence). CDR3: CSAREVQGDGYTF. The DNA of the CDR3 is TGCAGTGCTAGAGAGGTACAGGGTGATGGCTACACCTTC.

This clonotype has just a few counts. J is TRBJ2-1 and V is TRBV10-2; D not resolved. Germline assignment: CDR1 WSHSY and CDR2 SAAADI. This CDR3 has 13 residues. The V gene lost 3 bases and the J gene lost 7 bases, with 10 bases spanning the gap. The CDR3 DNA is TGCGCCAGCAGTGATCTGGAGCAAAATGAGCAGTTCTTC. Its protein is CASSDLEQNEQFF.

This clonotype showed up just a few times. This chain's CDR3 is CSAVGTRVSGNTIYF. DNA of the CDR3: TGCAGTGCCGTGGGTACCAGGGTTTCTGGAAACACCATATATTTT. V usage is TRBV20-1 and J usage is TRBJ1-3, with TRBD1 as a possible D gene (5 bases). The germline V gene has CDR1 DFQATT and CDR2 SNEGSKA (reference sequence). This CDR3 has 15 residues. With 6 bases removed from V and 1 base from J, the gap between germline ends came to 16 bases.

This chain links TRBV5-1 with TRBJ2-1, with D possibly TRBD2 on 5 matching bases. CDR3 size: 18 residues. Germline lookup yields CDR1 SGHRS and CDR2 YFSETQ. V lost 4 bases to trimming and J lost 0 bases, with 20 bases between them. The chain's CDR3 is CASSPLAGYDLSYNEQFF. The CDR3 coding sequence is TGCGCCAGCAGCCCCCTTGCGGGCTACGACCTCTCCTACAATGAGCAGTTCTTC. The variable domain in full, with the rest retrieved from reference TRBV5-1 and TRBJ2-1, is KAGVTQTPRYLIKTRGQQVTLSCSPISGHRSVSWYQQTPGQGLQFLFEYFSETQRNKGNFPGRFSGRQFSNSRSEMNVSTLELGDSALYLCASSPLAGYDLSYNEQFFGPGTRLTVL.

This clonotype was seen repeatedly, ten times or more. J is TRBJ2-7 and V is TRBV12-3 or TRBV12-4; D gene ambiguous. The V end lost 3 bases, the J end lost 2 bases, and 5 bases lay between the germline ends. This CDR3 region has 12 residues. The CDR3 sequence is CASSLFPYEQYF. CDR3 nucleotides: TGTGCCAGCAGTTTGTTCCCCTACGAGCAGTACTTC.

This clonotype was found many times. V is TRBV13 and J is TRBJ2-7; 10 bases are a match to TRBD1. The V segment lost 5 bases and the J segment 5 bases; nucleotides outside the gene matches: 3. Looked up from germline, CDR1 is PRHDT and CDR2 is FYEKMQ (reference sequence). This CDR3 is 13 amino acids long. This CDR3 is CASSPGTGDEQYF. The CDR3 DNA follows: TGTGCCAGCAGCCCCGGGACAGGGGACGAGCAGTACTTC.